In this sample, the clone carrying this T cell receptor beta chain turned up many times. The antigen is undetermined. Four PCR rounds used nested alpha and beta constant region primers plus the SP2 primer. Via MiXCR, TCRdb re-called the 5' RACE reads, giving one row per CDR3 protein. Of 25,000 to 35,000 distinct CDR3 sequences in the sample, about a sixth were seen once. The library had UMIs added by 3' ligation of an oligonucleotide to TCR cDNA. Whole blood, roughly 2.5 ml, came from adult healthy volunteers. Unsorted total RNA, roughly 1 to 1000 ng, was DNase treated before reverse transcription. The source of the sample is a study of naive and memory T cell subsets. The study, taken as a whole, reports: Potentially, T cell activation and differentiation skew this RNA-based measurement.

Germline V CDR1 and CDR2: MNHGY, SVAAGI. V lost 6 bases and J lost 6, with 0 bases in between. The CDR3 length is 9 residues. The V call is TRBV6-9, the J call TRBJ2-1; D not certain. This sequence was found in a female donor in good health. The CDR3 nucleotides are TGTGCCAGCAGCAATGAGCAGTTCTTC. This codes for CASSNEQFF.